This T cell receptor (beta chain) was captured in a study of blood T cell repertoires in COVID-19. The repertoire was sequenced with immunoSEQ multiplex PCR; TCRdb's copy has only in-frame clones and lacks some. Counted here are around 140,000 clones, 80% to 85% occurring once; the ten biggest clones make up 1.4%. Unmatched junction bases numbered 5, after V lost 0 bases and J lost 6 bases. This CDR3 has 14 residues. Germline CDR1 SGHRS, CDR2 YFSETQ. Sequencing input: peripheral blood. This clonotype was obtained from a man in his sixties with acute or convalescent COVID-19. The chain couples TRBV5-1 to TRBJ2-7; 8 positions match TRBD1. This CDR3 reads CASSLGQGAVEQYF. As DNA, the CDR3 is TGCGCCAGCAGCTTGGGCCAGGGGGCGGTCGAGCAGTACTTC.